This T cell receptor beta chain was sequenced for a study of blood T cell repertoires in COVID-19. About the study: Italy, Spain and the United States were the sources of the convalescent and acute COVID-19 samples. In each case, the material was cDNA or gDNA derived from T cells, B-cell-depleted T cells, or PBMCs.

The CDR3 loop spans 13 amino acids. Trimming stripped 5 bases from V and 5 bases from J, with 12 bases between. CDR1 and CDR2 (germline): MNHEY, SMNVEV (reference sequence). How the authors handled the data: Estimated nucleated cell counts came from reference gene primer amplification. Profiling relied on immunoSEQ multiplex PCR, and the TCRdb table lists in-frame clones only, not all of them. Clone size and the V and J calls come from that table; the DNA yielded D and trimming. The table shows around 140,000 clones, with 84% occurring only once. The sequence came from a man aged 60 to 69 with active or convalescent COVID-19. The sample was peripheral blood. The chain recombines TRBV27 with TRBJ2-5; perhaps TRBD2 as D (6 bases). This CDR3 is CASSNRDWETQYF. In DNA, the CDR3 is TGTGCCAGCAGTAACCGGGACTGGGAGACCCAGTACTTC.